The next 24 T cell receptor beta chains were all read from a single sample in a study of shared clonotypes between healthy human individuals. Assay used: immunoSEQ multiplex PCR; TCRdb lists only in-frame clones, some missing. The sample records about 2 million clones, 85% to 95% being singletons. Only CD45RO-negative cells positively selected for CCR7 counted as naive CD8 cells, so terminally differentiated effector memory CD45RA+ cells were excluded. The sample comprised naive CD8+ T cells sorted from blood. The receptors originated from a man aged 18 to 30 in good health.

The chain joins TRBV9 to TRBJ2-5, with unresolved D. V lost 0 bases and J lost 7, with 7 bases in between. CDR1 is SGDLS and CDR2 is YYNGEE in the germline V gene. CDR3 length: 12 amino acids. The CDR3 DNA reads as TGTGCCAGCAGCGTAGTGGGGTGGACCCAGTACTTC. Its protein product is CASSVVGWTQYF. Combining the CDR3 with reference TRBV9 and TRBJ2-5 gives the whole variable domain DSGVTQTPKHLITATGQRVTLRCSPRSGDLSVYWYQQSLDQGLQFLIQYYNGEERAKGNILERFSAQQFPDLHSELNLSSLELGDSALYFCASSVVGWTQYFGPGTRLLVL.

The chain couples TRBV5-6 to TRBJ2-7, with a weak D call TRBD1 (5 bases). CDR1 is SGHDT, CDR2 YYEEEE, per germline. V gave up 2 bases and J gave up 6 bases, with 15 bases separating them. The CDR3 has 14 residues. This chain's CDR3 is CASSLGAGPGEQYF. CDR3 DNA: TGTGCCAGCAGCTTAGGGGCAGGGCCGGGCGAGCAGTACTTC.

J is TRBJ1-2 and V is TRBV7-9, with D perhaps TRBD1 (5 bases). Germline-derived CDR1 and CDR2 are SEHNR and FQNEAQ (reference sequence). This CDR3 contains 13 residues. V gave up 5 bases and J gave up 4 bases, with 11 bases separating them. The CDR3 loop reads CASSVDSVYGYTF. The DNA for the CDR3 is TGTGCCAGCAGCGTCGACAGTGTCTATGGCTACACCTTC.

The chain combines TRBV9 with TRBJ1-1; D unclear. Germline V gene data show CDR1 as SGDLS and CDR2 as YYNGEE. This CDR3 region has 14 residues. The V end lost 0 bases, the J end lost 4 bases, and 10 bases lay between the germline ends. The CDR3 sequence: CASSVVPDGTEAFF. CDR3 sequence (DNA): TGTGCCAGCAGCGTAGTCCCCGACGGCACTGAAGCTTTCTTT.

The V call is TRBV19, the J call TRBJ2-7; 11 bases match TRBD2. Germline V gene data show CDR1 as LNHDA and CDR2 as SQIVND (reference sequence). V was pared by 5 bases and J by 5 bases, with 8 bases of the junction left unmatched. The CDR3 is 15 amino acids. The CDR3: CASSVIAGGLNEQYF. Written as DNA, the CDR3 is TGTGCCAGTAGTGTAATAGCGGGAGGGCTCAACGAGCAGTACTTC.

This rearrangement joins TRBV7-9 to TRBJ2-7; TRBD1 might be the D (6 bases). CDR1 is SEHNR and CDR2 is FQNEAQ in the germline V gene (reference sequence). V was shortened by 4 bases and J by 7 bases, with 23 bases between the two germline ends. The CDR3 runs 16 residues. CDR3 coding DNA: TGTGCCAGCAGCTCCAATTTGGCAGGGGCTGGCGTGGAGCAGTACTTC. This gives the protein CASSSNLAGAGVEQYF. The entire variable domain, with the rest obtained from reference TRBV7-9 and TRBJ2-7, is as follows: DTGVSQNPRHKITKRGQNVTFRCDPISEHNRLYWYRQTLGQGPEFLTYFQNEAQLEKSRLLSDRFSAERPKGSFSTLEIQRTEQGDSAMYLCASSSNLAGAGVEQYFGPGTRLTVT.

The chain is built from TRBV11-2 and TRBJ2-7; D gene uncertain. This CDR3 spans 12 amino acids. Germline CDR1 reads SGHAT; CDR2 reads FQNNGV. V was pared by 6 bases and J by 0 bases, with 6 bases between. The CDR3 reads CASRTNSYEQYF. The CDR3 DNA follows: TGTGCCAGCAGGACAAACTCCTACGAGCAGTACTTC.

The genes are TRBV15 and TRBJ2-7; 8 bases are shared with TRBD2. The germline gives CDR1 LNHNV, CDR2 YYDKDF (reference sequence). The V segment lost 5 bases and the J segment 7 bases; nucleotides outside the gene matches: 10. The CDR3 length is 14 residues. The CDR3 nucleotides read TGTGCCACCAGCGATCCGGGAGGGGCGCGGGAGCAGTACTTC. Encoded protein: CATSDPGGAREQYF.

The chain employs TRBV7-9 and TRBJ2-5; 7 bases map to TRBD1. The CDR3 spans 15 residues. CDR1 and CDR2 from the germline V gene are SEHNR and FQNEAQ (reference sequence). Losses at the gene ends were 5 bases for V and 4 bases for J; bases not matched to a gene: 10. CDR3 nucleotides: TGTGCCAGCAGCCCTACCACAGGGGTGGTAGAGACCCAGTACTTC. Amino acid sequence: CASSPTTGVVETQYF. Complete variable domain (other parts from reference TRBV7-9 and TRBJ2-5): DTGVSQNPRHKITKRGQNVTFRCDPISEHNRLYWYRQTLGQGPEFLTYFQNEAQLEKSRLLSDRFSAERPKGSFSTLEIQRTEQGDSAMYLCASSPTTGVVETQYFGPGTRLLVL.

This clone appeared once. This chain connects TRBV4-2 to TRBJ2-6; the match to TRBD1 covers 7 bases. J gave up 2 bases and V 0 bases, and 7 bases lay outside the gene matches. The CDR3 consists of 18 residues. In germline, CDR1 is LGHNA, CDR2 YNFKEQ. CDR3 DNA sequence: TGTGCCAGCAGCCAAGAGGCCAGGGGGTCAACTGGGGCCAACGTCCTGACTTTC. Translating it yields CASSQEARGSTGANVLTF.

The chain is built from TRBV5-4 and TRBJ1-6; D is perhaps TRBD1 (5 bases). This CDR3 comprises 18 residues. Germline lookup yields CDR1 SGHNT and CDR2 YYREEE (reference sequence). V was trimmed by 0 bases and J by 2 bases, leaving 15 bases between them. CDR3 protein: CASSLDGGRQTYNSPLHF. The CDR3 DNA reads as TGTGCCAGCAGCTTGGATGGGGGTCGGCAGACCTATAATTCACCCCTCCACTTT.

J is TRBJ2-2 and V is TRBV28; 7 nucleotides align to TRBD1. The V gene's germline CDR1 is MDHEN and CDR2 SYDVKM. The CDR3 is 18 residues long. The ends lost 0 bases at V and 0 bases at J; junction bases unmatched: 7. CDR3 amino acids: CASSLWAPGTANTGELFF. The CDR3, as DNA: TGTGCCAGCAGTTTATGGGCCCCCGGGACAGCGAACACCGGGGAGCTGTTTTTT. Complete variable domain (other parts from reference TRBV28 and TRBJ2-2): DVKVTQSSRYLVKRTGEKVFLECVQDMDHENMFWYRQDPGLGLRLIYFSYDVKMKEKGDIPEGYSVSREKKERFSLILESASTNQTSMYLCASSLWAPGTANTGELFFGEGSRLTVL.

The chain is built from TRBV6-5 and TRBJ1-2, with D perhaps TRBD1 (6 bases). Germline CDR1 is MNHEY and CDR2 is SVGAGI. This CDR3 region has 13 residues. Deletions cut 2 bases from V and 4 bases from J, with 8 bases between. The CDR3 region is CASSYRDIYGYTF. In DNA, the CDR3 is TGTGCCAGCAGTTACCGGGACATCTATGGCTACACCTTC.

This clone has only one observation. The CDR3 reads CASSLGRGLAGNEQFF. The DNA for the CDR3 is TGTGCCAGCAGCTTAGGGCGAGGACTAGCGGGCAATGAGCAGTTCTTC. V is TRBV7-9 and J is TRBJ2-1, with TRBD2 identical over 11 bases. The CDR3 sequence is 16 residues long. Germline V lookup: CDR1 SEHNR, CDR2 FQNEAQ (reference sequence). The J segment lost 6 bases and the V segment lost 1 base, leaving 5 bases of the junction unmatched.

The chain has TRBV14 and TRBJ2-3, with a tentative D call TRBD1 (5 bases). Germline V gene lookup returns CDR1 SGHDN and CDR2 FVKESK. This CDR3 contains 13 residues. Trimming pared 3 bases from V and 5 bases from J, leaving 9 bases between. Here the CDR3 reads CASSQVGEDTQYF. CDR3 DNA sequence: TGTGCCAGCAGCCAGGTAGGGGAAGATACGCAGTATTTT.

V and J are TRBV27 and TRBJ1-2; the match to TRBD1 covers 10 bases. Trimming removed 5 bases from V and 1 base from J; junction bases left unmatched: 7. The CDR3 is made up of 16 amino acids. CDR1 and CDR2 (germline): MNHEY, SMNVEV (reference sequence). The CDR3 loop reads CASSGTGDTFNYGYTF. The CDR3 DNA reads as TGTGCCAGCAGTGGGACAGGGGATACTTTTAACTATGGCTACACCTTC.

The chain carries TRBV5-4 and TRBJ2-3; no firm D call. CDR3 length: 13 amino acids. CDR1 SGHNT and CDR2 YYREEE come from the germline V gene (reference sequence). Trimming took off 6 bases at V and 2 bases at J, with 10 bases between the two ends. For the CDR3, the DNA is TGTGCCAGCACTGGCTACGACACAGATACGCAGTATTTT. Encoded protein: CASTGYDTDTQYF.

This clone was detected only once. This chain connects TRBV13 to TRBJ2-5, with 11 bases that match TRBD2. CDR1 and CDR2 (germline): PRHDT, FYEKMQ (reference sequence). The CDR3 has 13 amino acids. V lost 8 bases, J lost 7 bases, and 6 bases stayed unmatched. The CDR3: CASGTSGTGTQYF. The CDR3 nucleotides are TGTGCCAGCGGGACTAGCGGCACGGGGACCCAGTACTTC.

The V and J genes are TRBV4-3 and TRBJ2-3; 11 nucleotides line up with TRBD2. Trimming removed 3 bases from V and 0 bases from J; junction bases left unmatched: 8. The CDR3 loop spans 18 amino acids. Germline-derived CDR1 and CDR2 are LGHNA and YSLEER. This chain's CDR3 is CASSQGTSGRPSTDTQYF. As DNA, the CDR3 is TGCGCCAGCAGCCAGGGGACTAGCGGCAGACCCAGCACAGATACGCAGTATTTT.

The chain employs TRBV6-5 and TRBJ2-5; possibly TRBD1 or TRBD2 for D (5 bases each). Germline V CDR1 and CDR2: MNHEY, SVGAGI. Trimming pared 7 bases from V and 1 base from J, leaving 16 bases between. The CDR3 runs to 15 residues. CDR3: CASNHDRGLQETQYF. CDR3 sequence (DNA): TGTGCCAGCAACCACGACAGAGGACTCCAAGAGACCCAGTACTTC.

The chain employs TRBV15 and TRBJ1-1, with D unclear. V was cut by 0 bases and J by 4 bases, with 18 bases left in between. The CDR3 extends over 17 amino acids. The V gene's germline CDR1 is LNHNV and CDR2 YYDKDF (reference sequence). The chain's CDR3 is CATSRDPLAEASTEAFF. The CDR3 DNA reads as TGTGCCACCAGCAGAGATCCCCTGGCAGAGGCTAGCACTGAAGCTTTCTTT.

V is TRBV15 and J is TRBJ2-3; D possibly uses TRBD1 or TRBD2 (6 bases each). CDR3 size: 13 residues. CDR1 is LNHNV and CDR2 is YYDKDF in the germline V gene (reference sequence). Trimming stripped 8 bases from V and 6 bases from J, with 15 bases between. The CDR3 reads CATGGQGKDTQYF. DNA for the CDR3: TGTGCCACCGGGGGGCAGGGGAAGGATACGCAGTATTTT. The full variable domain, its missing parts supplied by reference TRBV15 and TRBJ2-3, is DAMVIQNPRYQVTQFGKPVTLSCSQTLNHNVMYWYQQKSSQAPKLLFHYYDKDFNNEADTPDNFQSRRPNTSFCFLDIRSPGLGDTAMYLCATGGQGKDTQYFGPGTRLTVL.

This clone was observed a single time. This chain links TRBV27 with TRBJ2-7, with TRBD2 as a possible D gene (6 bases). Germline CDR1 MNHEY, CDR2 SMNVEV (reference sequence). The CDR3 extends over 14 amino acids. V was trimmed by 7 bases and J by 5 bases, leaving 18 bases between them. This CDR3 reads CASTSTVGTDEQYF. The CDR3 DNA reads as TGTGCCAGCACCTCAACCGTCGGGACTGACGAGCAGTACTTC.

This chain joins TRBV7-9 and TRBJ2-3; 7 positions agree with TRBD1. V lost 6 bases to trimming and J lost 10 bases; unmatched junction nucleotides: 7. CDR1 and CDR2 (germline): SEHNR, FQNEAQ (reference sequence). The CDR3 is 12 amino acids. This chain's CDR3 is CASSSDRESQYF. CDR3 nucleotide sequence: TGTGCCAGCAGTTCCGACAGGGAGTCGCAGTATTTT.